Presented here are 27 T cell receptor beta chains from one specimen sequenced in a study of radiotherapy plus CTLA-4 blockade in lung cancer. Generated by immunoSEQ multiplex PCR, the TCRdb table keeps only in-frame clones and is missing some. The repertoire consists of 100,000 to 150,000 clones, with more than 80% occurring once and the leading ten covering just under 7%. Sequences were derived from peripheral blood, sampled from a patient treated with radiotherapy plus ipilimumab. These receptors originate from a human donor with non-small cell lung cancer that progressed on radiotherapy plus ipilimumab.

This clone came up once. The chain links TRBV5-1 to TRBJ2-6; D remains ambiguous. CDR3 length: 16 amino acids. Trimming removed 0 bases from V and 0 bases from J, with 7 bases in between. Germline lookup yields CDR1 SGHRS and CDR2 YFSETQ. As DNA, the CDR3 is TGCGCCAGCAGCTTGGATACGAACTCTGGGGCCAACGTCCTGACTTTC. Amino acid sequence: CASSLDTNSGANVLTF.

The chain is built from TRBV13 and TRBJ2-5; D ambiguous. The CDR3 has 14 residues. Trimming cost V 2 bases and J 5 bases, with 12 bases left between them. Looked up from germline, CDR1 is PRHDT and CDR2 is FYEKMQ (reference sequence). CDR3 bases: TGTGCCAGCAGCTTATACGGTGAGGCGGAGACCCAGTACTTC. This gives the protein CASSLYGEAETQYF.

The chain combines TRBV5-1 with TRBJ1-2; D is perhaps TRBD1 (6 bases). The CDR3 consists of 13 residues. Trimming pared 4 bases from V and 7 bases from J, leaving 14 bases between. Germline lookup yields CDR1 SGHRS and CDR2 YFSETQ. CDR3 protein: CASSQQGLTGYTF. The CDR3 DNA follows: TGCGCCAGCAGCCAACAGGGTCTTACTGGCTACACCTTC.

This clone was seen a few times. J is TRBJ2-7 and V is TRBV6-1; 10 positions match TRBD1. V gave up 3 bases and J gave up 6 bases; unmatched junction bases: 8. CDR1 is MNHNS and CDR2 is SASEGT in the germline V gene. CDR3 length equals 15 residues. DNA for the CDR3: TGTGCCAGCAGTGAGGCGACAGGGGGCAGCGGCGAGCAGTACTTC. Residues: CASSEATGGSGEQYF.

This clone occurred once. CDR3 protein: CASSLAGPSLETQYF. The CDR3 DNA sequence: TGCGCCAGCAGCTTGGCGGGACCCTCTCTGGAGACCCAGTACTTC. V usage is TRBV5-1 and J usage is TRBJ2-5; D possibly uses TRBD1 or TRBD2 (5 bases each). Germline loops: CDR1 SGHRS, CDR2 YFSETQ. The V end was cut by 0 bases, the J end by 5 bases, with 14 bases between. The CDR3 has 15 amino acids.

V is TRBV29-1 and J is TRBJ2-3, with D unresolved. The CDR3 is 15 amino acids. In germline, CDR1 is SQVTM, CDR2 ANQGSEA. V lost 5 bases and J 1 base, leaving 16 bases between the germline ends. In DNA form, the CDR3 reads TGCAGCGTTACAATGACCCGGAGTGGCACAGATACGCAGTATTTT. Residues: CSVTMTRSGTDTQYF.

The chain has TRBV5-4 and TRBJ2-7, with D perhaps matching TRBD2 (5 bases). Germline loops: CDR1 SGHNT, CDR2 YYREEE (reference sequence). This CDR3 contains 15 residues. V was shortened by 4 bases and J by 1 base, with 15 bases between the two germline ends. The CDR3 nucleotides read TGTGCCAGCAGCACGGAGCGGTCCCGTTCCTACGAGCAGTACTTC. Its protein is CASSTERSRSYEQYF.

The sample holds one count of this clone. The chain uses TRBV25-1 and TRBJ2-3; D remains unclear. Germline assignment: CDR1 MGHDK and CDR2 SYGVNS. The V end was cut by 3 bases, the J end by 4 bases, with 5 bases between. The CDR3 extends over 12 amino acids. The CDR3 sequence: CASSERSDTQYF. The CDR3 nucleotides read TGTGCCAGCAGTGAGCGTTCAGATACGCAGTATTTT.

This sequence joins TRBV7-2 and TRBJ2-7; D gene ambiguous. Trimming took 1 base from V and 3 from J, leaving 10 bases between them. The CDR3 extends over 14 amino acids. CDR1 is SGHTA and CDR2 is FQGNSA in the germline V gene. CDR3 sequence reads: CASSLDGWYYEQYF. The CDR3 bases are TGTGCCAGCAGCTTAGATGGCTGGTACTACGAGCAGTACTTC.

J is TRBJ2-2 and V is TRBV6-1; the match to TRBD2 covers 10 bases. This CDR3 is 14 amino acids long. Germline loops: CDR1 MNHNS, CDR2 SASEGT. V was clipped by 8 bases and J by 4 bases; unmatched bases: 4. CDR3 residues: CASRASGSTGELFF. The DNA of the CDR3 is TGTGCCAGCCGGGCTAGCGGGAGCACCGGGGAGCTGTTTTTT.

This chain joins TRBV7-6 and TRBJ2-3; D is ambiguous. V lost 1 base and J lost 4, with 15 bases in between. Germline V lookup: CDR1 SGHVS, CDR2 FNYEAQ. The CDR3 has 16 amino acids. This CDR3 is CASSLDVAGGADTQYF. In DNA, the CDR3 is TGTGCCAGCAGCTTAGACGTAGCCGGCGGAGCAGATACGCAGTATTTT.

This sequence joins TRBV6-5 and TRBJ2-3; either TRBD1 or TRBD2 may fit D (5 bases each). The V and J ends lost 5 bases and 2 bases respectively, with 11 bases between them. Germline V gene data show CDR1 as MNHEY and CDR2 as SVGAGI. CDR3 length equals 14 residues. Here the CDR3 reads CASSRDGTTDTQYF. CDR3 nucleotide sequence: TGTGCCAGCAGTCGGGACGGCACCACAGATACGCAGTATTTT.

The CDR3 nucleotides read TGTGCCAGCGCCTACTCGAACACCGGGGAGCTGTTTTTT. Its protein product is CASAYSNTGELFF. The rearrangement uses TRBV6-5 and TRBJ2-2; D ambiguous. Germline CDR1 reads MNHEY; CDR2 reads SVGAGI. The length of the CDR3 is 13 residues. The V end was cut by 8 bases, the J end by 0 bases, with 7 bases between.

In DNA, the CDR3 is TGTGCCAGCGACAACCCCCGCCAGTCCTATGGCTACACCTTC. This sequence encodes CASDNPRQSYGYTF. The chain combines TRBV28 with TRBJ1-2; D is undetermined. CDR1 is MDHEN and CDR2 is SYDVKM in the germline V gene. The CDR3 has 14 amino acids. Trimming removed 8 bases from V and 4 bases from J, with 17 bases in between.

V usage is TRBV25-1 and J usage is TRBJ2-1; D gene ambiguous. Trimming removed 2 bases at V and 3 bases at J, with 8 bases between. The CDR3 runs to 14 residues. Germline V CDR1 and CDR2: MGHDK, SYGVNS. The CDR3, as DNA: TGTGCCAGCAGTGAAGAGATGGACTACAATGAGCAGTTCTTC. Amino acid sequence: CASSEEMDYNEQFF.

V gene TRBV5-1 combines with J gene TRBJ2-5; TRBD1 is a possible D gene (6 bases). CDR3 size: 13 residues. Germline V lookup: CDR1 SGHRS, CDR2 YFSETQ. Trimming took 4 bases from V and 3 from J, leaving 10 bases between them. The CDR3 spells CASSKGQEETQYF. Here the CDR3 DNA reads TGCGCCAGCAGCAAGGGACAAGAAGAGACCCAGTACTTC.

The chain recombines TRBV7-9 with TRBJ1-2, with D possibly TRBD1 on 5 matching bases. The germline CDR1 and CDR2 sequences are SEHNR and FQNEAQ (reference sequence). Trimming took 1 base from V and 0 from J, leaving 9 bases between them. This CDR3 region has 15 residues. The CDR3 coding sequence is TGTGCCAGCAGCTTAGTTGGGGCCGCTAACTATGGCTACACCTTC. This gives the protein CASSLVGAANYGYTF.

This clone came up once. The V gene is TRBV5-1, the J gene TRBJ1-2; 10 nucleotides match TRBD1. The V segment lost 7 bases and the J segment 4 bases; nucleotides outside the gene matches: 13. Germline CDR1 is SGHRS and CDR2 is YFSETQ. CDR3 length equals 16 residues. In DNA form, the CDR3 reads TGCGCCAGCGGTCTTGGAGGGACAGGGGAAGGCTATGGCTACACCTTC. Encoded protein: CASGLGGTGEGYGYTF.

The chain employs TRBV5-1 and TRBJ1-1; the match to TRBD1 covers 8 bases. Trimming took 2 bases from V and 1 from J; bases not matched to a gene: 4. Germline loops: CDR1 SGHRS, CDR2 YFSETQ. This CDR3 is built from 15 residues. CDR3 sequence: CASSFAGGANTEAFF. The CDR3, as DNA: TGCGCCAGCAGCTTTGCAGGGGGCGCGAACACTGAAGCTTTCTTT.

The chain carries TRBV6-5 and TRBJ1-4; 8 bases map to TRBD1. This CDR3 spans 14 amino acids. The trim removed 6 bases at V and 8 bases at J, leaving 8 bases unmatched. CDR1 is MNHEY, CDR2 SVGAGI, per germline. The CDR3 spells CASRRTGRGEKLFF. The CDR3 nucleotides are TGTGCCAGCAGGCGGACAGGGAGAGGGGAAAAACTGTTTTTT.

The chain uses TRBV5-1 and TRBJ2-2, with TRBD1 matching 9 bases. The CDR3 contains 15 residues. Germline V CDR1 and CDR2: SGHRS, YFSETQ. The V and J ends lost 4 bases and 7 bases, in that order; junction bases with no gene match: 8. The CDR3 region is CASSLRDRESGELFF. DNA of the CDR3: TGCGCCAGCAGCCTCCGGGACAGGGAAAGCGGGGAGCTGTTTTTT.

The chain joins TRBV6-6 to TRBJ2-7; D is possibly TRBD2 (5 bases). Trimming removed 4 bases at V and 2 bases at J, with 9 bases between. Germline lookup yields CDR1 MNHNY and CDR2 SVGAGI (reference sequence). This CDR3 contains 13 residues. This chain's CDR3 is CASSLAGAYEQYF. CDR3 DNA sequence: TGTGCCAGCAGTTTGGCGGGTGCCTACGAGCAGTACTTC.

This chain uses TRBV9 with TRBJ2-7, with D possibly matching TRBD1 (6 bases). V lost 0 bases and J 5 bases, leaving 15 bases between the germline ends. CDR1 is SGDLS, CDR2 YYNGEE, per germline. This CDR3 has 15 amino acids. The CDR3 DNA follows: TGTGCCAGCAGCGTAGCGCAGGGGCCTAGGAACGAGCAGTACTTC. Translation: CASSVAQGPRNEQYF.

The chain recombines TRBV4-1 with TRBJ2-5, with D hard to call. Germline-derived CDR1 and CDR2 are MGHRA and YSYEKL. This CDR3 spans 13 amino acids. V was cut by 3 bases and J by 8 bases, with 13 bases left in between. The CDR3 coding sequence is TGCGCCAGCAGCCAGCTACAAGAGACAACCCAGTACTTC. It translates to CASSQLQETTQYF.

In its sample, this clone was seen once. V is TRBV6-5 and J is TRBJ2-1, with 10 bases fitting TRBD2. After removal of 0 bases from V and 7 bases from J, the junction contained 3 bases not matched to a gene. Germline V lookup: CDR1 MNHEY, CDR2 SVGAGI. The CDR3 totals 15 residues. The CDR3 DNA sequence: TGTGCCAGCAGTTACTCTGCTAGCGGGAGAAATGAGCAGTTCTTC. It encodes CASSYSASGRNEQFF.

The chain links TRBV7-6 to TRBJ1-3; the match to TRBD1 covers 9 bases. Germline V gene sequence: CDR1 SGHVS, CDR2 FNYEAQ. This CDR3 is 16 amino acids long. With 4 bases clipped from V and 2 bases from J, the junction kept 6 bases outside the gene matches. The CDR3 DNA sequence: TGTGCCAGCAGCTCCGGGACAGGGTACCCTGGAAACACCATATATTTT. Translated, it gives CASSSGTGYPGNTIYF.

The CDR3 loop reads CASSQGWANTGELFF. CDR3 DNA sequence: TGTGCCAGCAGCCAAGGTTGGGCGAACACCGGGGAGCTGTTTTTT. The chain combines TRBV14 with TRBJ2-2; D uncertain. The CDR3 totals 15 residues. Germline V lookup: CDR1 SGHDN, CDR2 FVKESK. V dropped 1 base and J dropped 0 bases, with 6 bases sitting between them.